Listed below are T cell receptor beta chains from one sample, sequenced in a study of blood T cell repertoires in COVID-19. Clones were read by immunoSEQ multiplex PCR, and TCRdb kept only the in-frame ones, dropping some. This table holds about 57,000 clones, roughly 87% found once. Sequencing was carried out using peripheral blood. The receptors were sampled from a woman aged 55-70 years with acute or convalescent COVID-19. Each CDR3 is given with its conserved first and last residue.

V | CDR3
TRBV19 | CASSMGPPLYNEQFF
TRBV7-3 | CASSPQGTDTQYF
TRBV10-3 | CAIRPGTVGASNEKLFF
TRBV3-1/TRBV3-2 | CASSPELNNSPLHF
TRBV18 | CASSTTSGAPPLKLFF
TRBV3-1/TRBV3-2 | CASSQEMDRGGNQPQHF
TRBV5-1 | CASSLGLAGGRSYNEQFF
TRBV7-5 | CVRSVGVKLSSYGYTF
TRBV6-4 | CASSREMGEDTQYF
TRBV19 | CASSIALGNTIYF
TRBV11-2 | CASSLTNGDYEQYF
TRBV12-3/TRBV12-4 | CASSPDSNSPLHF
TRBV19 | CASILGGSNQPQHF
TRBV27 | CASSSGYRLTSYNSPLHF
TRBV19 | CASRAGGTTNEQFF
TRBV5-5 | CASRSGGTANTEAFF
TRBV25-1 | CASSRQGDYNEQFF
TRBV10-3 | CAIRAPGNYGYTF
TRBV11-2 | CASSFLLGRGGTGELFF
TRBV12-3/TRBV12-4 | CASSTSYTEAFF
TRBV10-1 | CASKASGDPTDTQYF
TRBV5-1 | CASSLAGQGNEQYF
TRBV4-2 | CASSQKGGTGEKLFF
TRBV2 | CARGLATYNEQFF
TRBV14 | CASSRLAGESSTDTQYF